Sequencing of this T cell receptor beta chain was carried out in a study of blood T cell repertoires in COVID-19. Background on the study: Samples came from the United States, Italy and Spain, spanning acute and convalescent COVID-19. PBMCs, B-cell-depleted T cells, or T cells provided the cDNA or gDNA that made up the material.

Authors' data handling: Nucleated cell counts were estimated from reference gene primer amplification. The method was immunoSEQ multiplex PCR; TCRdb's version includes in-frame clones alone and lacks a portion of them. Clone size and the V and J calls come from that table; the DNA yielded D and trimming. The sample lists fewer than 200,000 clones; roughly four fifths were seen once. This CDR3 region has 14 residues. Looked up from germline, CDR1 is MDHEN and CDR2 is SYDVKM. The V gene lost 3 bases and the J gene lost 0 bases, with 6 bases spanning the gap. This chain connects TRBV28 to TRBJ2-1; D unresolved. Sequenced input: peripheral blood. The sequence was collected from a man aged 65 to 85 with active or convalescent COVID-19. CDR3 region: CASSLASSYNEQFF. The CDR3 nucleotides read TGTGCCAGCAGTTTGGCTAGCTCCTACAATGAGCAGTTCTTC. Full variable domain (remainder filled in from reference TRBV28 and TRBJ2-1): DVKVTQSSRYLVKRTGEKVFLECVQDMDHENMFWYRQDPGLGLRLIYFSYDVKMKEKGDIPEGYSVSREKKERFSLILESASTNQTSMYLCASSLASSYNEQFFGPGTRLTVL.